A selection of T cell receptor beta chains follows, all from one sample in a study of identical twins. TCRdb re-called the 5' RACE reads with MiXCR, one entry per CDR3 protein. The sample records 690,000 or so distinct CDR3 sequences, 8.6% being singletons. These same records also appear under a second study, on yellow fever vaccine responses in identical twins.

The sample taken for sequencing was PBMCs. The receptors here all came from a woman between 18 and 29 years old in good health. CDR3s include the opening cysteine and the closing phenylalanine or tryptophan. D genes are given only for firm matches. The size of a clone is reported for some rows only, either as once, few or many, or as a class for expanded clones.

V,D,J,size,DNA,CDR3
TRBV29-1,NA,TRBJ2-7,many,TGCAGCGTCGCTCAAGGGGCCTTCCCCCCCTACTACGAGCAGTACTTC,CSVAQGAFPPYYEQYF
TRBV24-1,TRBD2,TRBJ2-1,many,TGTGCCACCAGTGATCCCCCGGGACTAGGGCTCAATGAGCAGTTCTTC,CATSDPPGLGLNEQFF
TRBV20-1,TRBD1,TRBJ1-3,few,TGCAGTGCTAGAGACGGGCGACAGGGTGGAAACACCATATATTTT,CSARDGRQGGNTIYF
TRBV3-1,NA,TRBJ2-7,NA,TGTGCCAGCAGTACAACAGGGAGCTCCTACGAGCAGTACTTC,CASSTTGSSYEQYF
TRBV5-1,NA,TRBJ2-6,once,TGCGCCAGCAGCTTCGGGGGAAGTGCAGGGGCCAACGTCCTGACTTTC,CASSFGGSAGANVLTF
TRBV12-3/TRBV12-4,NA,TRBJ1-6,NA,TGTGCCAGCAGTTTGTCCTCGAGGGGCCCCCTCCACTTT,CASSLSSRGPLHF
TRBV9,TRBD2,TRBJ2-1,NA,TGTGCCAGCAGCTCGACGGCCAGACTAGCGGGGGGGAGCCATGAGCAGTTCTTC,CASSSTARLAGGSHEQFF
TRBV7-8,TRBD1,TRBJ2-7,NA,TGTGCCAGCAGCTTAGCGCAGGGACAGCGAATCTCCTACGAGCAGTACTTC,CASSLAQGQRISYEQYF
TRBV12-3/TRBV12-4,TRBD2,TRBJ2-1,NA,TGTGCCAGCAGTCCTAGCGGGGGCCGTTACTCTGAGCAGTTCTTC,CASSPSGGRYSEQFF
TRBV24-1,NA,TRBJ2-2,NA,TGTGCCACCAGTGACCAACAGCACGGGGAGCTGTTTTTT,CATSDQQHGELFF
TRBV11-2,NA,TRBJ2-4,NA,TGTGCCAGCAACCAAGTGGGCGGGAATAAAAACATTCAGTACTTC,CASNQVGGNKNIQYF
TRBV27,NA,TRBJ2-3,NA,TGTGCCAGCTTAGCACAGAGCACAGATACGCAGTATTTT,CASLAQSTDTQYF
TRBV9,NA,TRBJ2-2,NA,TGTGCCAGCAGCGTAGGGGCGAACACCGGGGAGCTGTTTTTT,CASSVGANTGELFF
TRBV20-1,TRBD1,TRBJ2-1,many,TGCAGTGTTACTGGGACAGGGGACTACAATGAGCAGTTCTTC,CSVTGTGDYNEQFF
TRBV30,NA,TRBJ1-4,NA,TGTGCCTGGAAAGTAGAAAAACTGTTTTTT,CAWKVEKLFF
TRBV7-2,TRBD2,TRBJ2-7,few,TGTGCCAGCAGCTTAAGTGTAGCGGGGTCCTACGAGCAGTACTTC,CASSLSVAGSYEQYF
TRBV11-2,NA,TRBJ2-7,NA,TGTGCCAGCAGCTTAGGGTTGGGGTCCTCCACCTACGAGCAGTACTTC,CASSLGLGSSTYEQYF
TRBV7-8,TRBD1,TRBJ2-7,few,TGTGCCAGCAGCGTCCGACAGGGATCCTACGAGCAGTACTTC,CASSVRQGSYEQYF
TRBV19,TRBD2,TRBJ2-3,NA,TGTGCCAGTAGTAGCTGGACTAGCGGGAGAGATACGCAGTATTTT,CASSSWTSGRDTQYF
TRBV20-1,TRBD2,TRBJ2-7,few,TGCAGCCTCTCGTCACTAGCGGACTACGAGCAGTACTTC,CSLSSLADYEQYF
TRBV6-1,NA,TRBJ2-2,many,TGTGCCAGCACTGGGAACACCGGGGAGCTGTTTTTT,CASTGNTGELFF
TRBV6-1,NA,TRBJ1-2,many,TGTGCCAGCAGCCCTGGACTGAGGCAAGGCTACACCTTC,CASSPGLRQGYTF
TRBV7-2,NA,TRBJ1-1,NA,TGTGCCAGCAGCACCCAAGTAGGGGGGCGGAACACTGAAGCTTTCTTT,CASSTQVGGRNTEAFF
TRBV27,NA,TRBJ2-5,few,TGTGCCAGCAGCCAGGGGGGGTGGGTAGCGAGAGAGACCCAGTACTTC,CASSQGGWVARETQYF
TRBV10-2,NA,TRBJ2-3,many,TGCGCCAGCAGACCGACAGGTAGCACAGATACGCAGTATTTT,CASRPTGSTDTQYF
TRBV3-1,NA,TRBJ1-1,NA,TGTGCCAGCAGCCAAACACAGGGATACACTGAAGCTTTCTTT,CASSQTQGYTEAFF
TRBV11-1,TRBD1,TRBJ2-5,many,TGTGCCAGCAGCTTAGACAGGGGTCTTAGGGAGACCCAGTACTTC,CASSLDRGLRETQYF
TRBV7-9,TRBD1,TRBJ2-5,few,TGTGCCAGCAGCTGGGGGACAGGGGTTGAAGAGACCCAGTACTTC,CASSWGTGVEETQYF
TRBV30,TRBD1,TRBJ2-5,few,TGTGCCTGGAGTACTGGACAGGTTCAGGGAGAGACCCAGTACTTC,CAWSTGQVQGETQYF
TRBV7-2,TRBD2,TRBJ2-7,few,TGTGCCAGCAGCTTAGGAGCGGGAGGATATTACGAGCAGTACTTC,CASSLGAGGYYEQYF
TRBV2,TRBD2,TRBJ2-4,NA,TGTGCCAGCAGTGAGATCTTGGGGACTAGCGGGTCTATAGCCAAAAACATTCAGTACTTC,CASSEILGTSGSIAKNIQYF
TRBV4-1,TRBD1,TRBJ1-1,NA,TGCGCCAGCAGCCCTCCCCCTGACCCGGGACAGGGGAACACTGAAGCTTTCTTT,CASSPPPDPGQGNTEAFF
TRBV9,NA,TRBJ2-6,NA,TGTGCCAGCAGCGTAGCAAACAGGGAGAGGGGGGCCAACGTCCTGACTTTC,CASSVANRERGANVLTF